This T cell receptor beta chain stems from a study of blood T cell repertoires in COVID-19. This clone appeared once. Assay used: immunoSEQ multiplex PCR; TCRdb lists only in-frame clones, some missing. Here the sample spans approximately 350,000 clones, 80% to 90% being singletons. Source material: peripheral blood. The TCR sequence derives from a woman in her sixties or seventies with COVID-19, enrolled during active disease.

The DNA of the CDR3 is TGTGCCAGTAGTAAATCAGGGATGGGATCCTACGAGCAGTACTTC. Its protein product is CASSKSGMGSYEQYF. This chain connects TRBV19 to TRBJ2-7; the D gene is possibly TRBD1 (5 bases). The CDR3 totals 15 residues. Trimming removed 4 bases from V and 1 base from J, with 14 bases in between. CDR1 is LNHDA and CDR2 is SQIVND in the germline V gene (reference sequence).